One and the same sample provided the 20 T cell receptor beta chains below, sequenced in a study of regulatory T cells in long-lasting Graves disease. Researchers made TCR beta libraries by using iRepertoire HTBI primers and running Arm-PCR on CDR3 regions. TCRdb independently ran MiXCR on the multiplex PCR reads; one entry per CDR3 protein. The sample gives some 440,000 distinct CDR3 sequences, 20% to 25% of which show up once; 6.5% to 10% is in the top ten. Time point in this sample: persistent/refractory GD, antithyroid drugs over 5 years with positive TRAb. The TCR library used RNA extracted from PBMCs. The sample consisted of peripheral blood mononuclear cells (PBMCs), taken when the disease was refractory, from a patient treated with antithyroid drugs. These receptors were taken from a female donor with Graves disease.

On this clonotype itself: A read error may account for a junction end that differs from germline. V usage is TRBV4-1 and J usage is TRBJ2-7; no definite D call. The germline CDR1 and CDR2 sequences are MGHRA and YSYEKL. This CDR3 is 11 amino acids long. CDR3 protein: CASSQDGSPNF. CDR3 in DNA: TGCGCCAGCAGCCAAGATGGCTCGCCGAACTTC.

This clonotype was counted at least ten times. This chain links TRBV28 with TRBJ1-5; 8 nucleotides line up with TRBD1. The germline gives CDR1 MDHEN, CDR2 SYDVKM. The V gene end was trimmed by 5 bases and the J gene end by 6 bases; junction bases not matched to a gene: 6. The CDR3 has 14 residues. CDR3 nucleotide sequence: TGTGCCAGCAGTGACAGGGGTGCCGTTCAGCCCCAGCATTTT. Translation: CASSDRGAVQPQHF.

This clonotype has a handful of counts. The genes are TRBV5-6 and TRBJ1-5; the D is unclear. The CDR3 sequence is 14 residues long. Trimming took 0 bases from V and 9 from J, leaving 13 bases between them. Germline values: CDR1 SGHDT, CDR2 YYEEEE. CDR3 nucleotides: TGTGCCAGCAGCTTGGGGCCGGGTGTGTGGCCCCAGCATTTT. Translating gives CASSLGPGVWPQHF.

The V call is TRBV4-1, the J call TRBJ2-7, with TRBD1 matching 7 bases. J was trimmed by 1 base and V by 0 bases; bases with no gene match: 3. In germline, CDR1 is MGHRA, CDR2 YSYEKL. CDR3 length equals 15 residues. The CDR3 loop is CASSQEGGRSYEQYF. CDR3 in DNA: TGCGCCAGCAGCCAAGAAGGGGGCCGGTCCTACGAGCAGTACTTC.

This clonotype was recorded at least ten times. The chain carries TRBV27 and TRBJ1-6, with D perhaps TRBD1 (5 bases). The germline V gene has CDR1 MNHEY and CDR2 SMNVEV (reference sequence). Trimming took off 3 bases at V and 10 bases at J, with 16 bases between the two ends. The CDR3 totals 15 residues. CDR3 DNA sequence: TGTGCCAGCAGTTTGGGGTACAGGAGACGCTCACCCCTCCACTTT. Translated: CASSLGYRRRSPLHF.

In this sample, this clonotype turned up a few times. The chain links TRBV19 to TRBJ1-4; unclear D gene. Trimming removed 5 bases at V and 2 bases at J, with 9 bases between. The germline gives CDR1 LNHDA, CDR2 SQIVND (reference sequence). The CDR3 spans 14 residues. In nucleotides, the CDR3 is TGTGCCAGTAGTTACTTCGGGACTAATGAAAAACTGTTTTTT. As protein: CASSYFGTNEKLFF.

This clonotype was observed many times. This chain connects TRBV28 to TRBJ2-7; 8 nucleotides match TRBD1. Germline trimming cut 7 bases from V and 1 base from J; bases unmatched to any gene: 6. Germline CDR1 reads MDHEN; CDR2 reads SYDVKM. The CDR3 has 14 residues. This CDR3 is CASTPRDRSYEQYF. The CDR3 DNA reads TGTGCCAGCACCCCTCGGGACAGGTCCTACGAGCAGTACTTC.

This clonotype was seen only a few times. The chain uses TRBV20-1 and TRBJ2-2; 7 bases are shared with TRBD1. Germline CDR1 reads DFQATT; CDR2 reads SNEGSKA (reference sequence). This CDR3 is 15 amino acids long. J was trimmed by 4 bases and V by 5 bases; bases with no gene match: 10. The CDR3: CSADATGYGTGELFF. In DNA form, the CDR3 reads TGCAGTGCTGACGCGACAGGGTACGGCACCGGGGAGCTGTTTTTT.

The chain combines TRBV29-1 with TRBJ2-7, with D possibly being TRBD2 (6 bases). Germline loops: CDR1 SQVTM, CDR2 ANQGSEA. This CDR3 has 15 residues. With 1 base removed from V and 1 base from J, the gap between germline ends came to 14 bases. This chain's CDR3 is CSVEAPSVGSYEQYF. The CDR3 nucleotides read TGCAGCGTTGAAGCCCCTAGCGTCGGGTCCTACGAGCAGTACTTC.

In its sample, this clonotype was seen a few times. The chain has TRBV7-8 and TRBJ2-1; 13 bases fit TRBD2. J lost 7 bases, V lost 4 bases, and 16 bases had no gene match. Germline CDR1 SGHVS, CDR2 FQNEAQ. This CDR3 is 19 amino acids long. CDR3 sequence (DNA): TGTGCCAGCAGCTCCAATGCTTTAACTAGCGGGAGGGCCCAAAATGAGCAGTTCTTC. Its translation: CASSSNALTSGRAQNEQFF.

This clonotype was detected only a few times. This chain joins TRBV30 and TRBJ2-7; tentative D call: TRBD1 (6 bases). Looked up from germline, CDR1 is GTSNPN and CDR2 is SVGIG (reference sequence). Trimming removed 0 bases at V and 3 bases at J, with 9 bases between. The CDR3 spans 13 residues. CDR3 sequence (DNA): TGTGCCTGGAGTGTGGCACAGGGCTACGAGCAGTACTTC. It specifies CAWSVAQGYEQYF.

The chain links TRBV2 to TRBJ2-1; no clear D gene. In germline, CDR1 is SNHLY, CDR2 FYNNEI. Trimming removed 3 bases from V and 6 bases from J, with 9 bases in between. CDR3 length: 13 amino acids. The CDR3 here is CASSDQNANEQFF. The CDR3 DNA is TGTGCCAGCAGTGATCAAAATGCCAATGAGCAGTTCTTC.

As to this clonotype: Just one base apart from a much larger clone, this may be a read error. The CDR3 does not end in the conserved phenylalanine or tryptophan, so this is likely a read error. This rearrangement joins TRBV11-2 to TRBJ2-7; perhaps TRBD2 as D (6 bases). V was pared by 1 base and J by 6 bases, with 13 bases between. The CDR3 covers 14 residues. Germline V gene lookup returns CDR1 SGHAT and CDR2 FQNNGV. CDR3 nucleotides: TGTGCCAGCAGCTTAGTAGGAGGGGCTCGCGAGCAGTACTCC. Amino acid sequence: CASSLVGGAREQYS.

Note on this clonotype: Possible read error: a much larger clone is one base away. The chain links TRBV12-3 or TRBV12-4 to TRBJ2-7; 9 nucleotides align to TRBD1. This CDR3 is 16 amino acids long. The V segment lost 10 bases and the J segment 3 bases; nucleotides outside the gene matches: 16. The CDR3 spells CANPEPNRGRIYEQYF. CDR3 DNA sequence: TGTGCCAACCCGGAGCCCAACAGGGGGCGTATCTACGAGCAGTACTTC.

This clonotype was detected ten times or more. The chain combines TRBV6-5 with TRBJ2-2; 10 bases fit TRBD2. The CDR3 spans 18 residues. With V trimmed by 0 bases and J by 5 bases, 9 bases remained unmatched. The germline V gene has CDR1 MNHEY and CDR2 SVGAGI. CDR3 in amino acids: CASSYSSIAGGGTGELFF. In nucleotides, the CDR3 is TGTGCCAGCAGTTACTCGTCCATAGCGGGAGGAGGGACCGGGGAGCTGTTTTTT.

This clonotype appeared many times. V gene TRBV6-1 combines with J gene TRBJ2-6; D not certain. With 6 bases removed from V and 4 bases from J, the gap between germline ends came to 7 bases. Germline assignment: CDR1 MNHNS and CDR2 SASEGT. The CDR3 runs to 13 residues. The DNA for the CDR3 is TGTGCCAGCAGGAACGGCGGGGCCAACGTCCTGACTTTC. Residues: CASRNGGANVLTF.

The rearrangement links TRBV15 to TRBJ2-1; D uncertain. This CDR3 has 14 residues. Germline-derived CDR1 and CDR2 are LNHNV and YYDKDF (reference sequence). Trimming shortened V by 5 bases and J by 0 bases, and 8 bases separated the two germline ends. CDR3 bases: TGTGCCACCAGCGAGGATTTCTCCTACAATGAGCAGTTCTTC. The encoded protein is CATSEDFSYNEQFF.

This clonotype was found a few times. The CDR3 protein is CASSYVELYEQYF. The CDR3 region has the DNA TGTGCCAGCAGTTACGTGGAGCTCTACGAGCAGTACTTC. The rearrangement links TRBV6-9 to TRBJ2-7; D unresolved. From germline, CDR1 is MNHGY and CDR2 SVAAGI. The length of the CDR3 is 13 residues. Trimming took 3 bases from V and 3 from J, leaving 9 bases between them.

In its sample, this clonotype was seen many times. The genes are TRBV7-9 and TRBJ1-2; 8 positions match TRBD1. V lost 5 bases, J lost 3 bases, and 5 bases stayed unmatched. Germline values: CDR1 SEHNR, CDR2 FQNEAQ (reference sequence). The CDR3 has 14 residues. The CDR3 coding sequence is TGTGCCAGCAGCCGTTCGACAGGGGACTATGGCTACACCTTC. Translating it yields CASSRSTGDYGYTF.

In its sample, this clonotype was seen many times. The rearrangement uses TRBV27 and TRBJ2-5; TRBD2 matches 7 bases. This CDR3 has 14 amino acids. With 6 bases clipped from V and 1 base from J, the junction kept 5 bases outside the gene matches. In germline, CDR1 is MNHEY, CDR2 SMNVEV (reference sequence). Here the CDR3 DNA reads TGTGCCAGCAGCTTGGGGGGGACCCAAGAGACCCAGTACTTC. Protein: CASSLGGTQETQYF.